This T cell receptor (beta chain) was sequenced during a study of identical twins. CDR1 and CDR2 (germline): SGHRS, YFSETQ. The CDR3 is 16 residues long. V was clipped by 3 bases and J by 4 bases; unmatched bases: 10. From the 5' RACE reads, TCRdb called clonotypes with MiXCR, one entry per CDR3 protein. The data contain fewer than 550,000 distinct CDR3 sequences, 12% to 15% of them singletons. These data were also filed under a second study, of yellow fever vaccine responses in identical twins.

This TCR was recovered from a woman between 18 and 29 years old in good health. Source material: CD4+ T cells sorted from blood. The genes are TRBV5-1 and TRBJ2-1; 7 positions agree with TRBD2. The CDR3 DNA reads as TGCGCCAGCAGCTCCGGACTAGTTCATAGGTACAATGAGCAGTTCTTC. It encodes CASSSGLVHRYNEQFF. Full variable domain (remainder filled in from reference TRBV5-1 and TRBJ2-1): KAGVTQTPRYLIKTRGQQVTLSCSPISGHRSVSWYQQTPGQGLQFLFEYFSETQRNKGNFPGRFSGRQFSNSRSEMNVSTLELGDSALYLCASSSGLVHRYNEQFFGPGTRLTVL.